Listed here is a single T cell receptor beta chain. Its antigen is not known. This may arise from a read error, as a much more abundant clone is one base away. CDR3 length: 13 residues. CDR1 and CDR2 from the germline V gene are LGHNA and YSLEER. Purified naive CD4+ T cells were depleted of CD25+ Tregs. After constant-region reverse-primer amplification, full-length variable regions underwent semi-nested PCR with Nested Universal Primer A. TCRdb used MiXCR to reprocess the 5' RACE reads, holding one entry per CDR3 protein. Counted here are roughly 40,000 distinct CDR3 sequences, 18% occurring once; the ten biggest clones make up 2.5% to 3.5%. Study results and caveats: Tumor Treg TCRs overlapped most with tumor naive CD4+ cells.

Material: naive CD4+ T cells sorted from a lymph node. Subset denoted: naive CD4+ T cells, CD4+CD45RA+CD25-. This rearrangement joins TRBV4-3 to TRBJ1-6; D is uncertain. The clonotype was recovered from a female donor with breast cancer. DNA for the CDR3: TGCGCCAGCAGCCAAGACAAGGATTCACCCCGCCACTTT. It yields the protein CASSQDKDSPRHF.